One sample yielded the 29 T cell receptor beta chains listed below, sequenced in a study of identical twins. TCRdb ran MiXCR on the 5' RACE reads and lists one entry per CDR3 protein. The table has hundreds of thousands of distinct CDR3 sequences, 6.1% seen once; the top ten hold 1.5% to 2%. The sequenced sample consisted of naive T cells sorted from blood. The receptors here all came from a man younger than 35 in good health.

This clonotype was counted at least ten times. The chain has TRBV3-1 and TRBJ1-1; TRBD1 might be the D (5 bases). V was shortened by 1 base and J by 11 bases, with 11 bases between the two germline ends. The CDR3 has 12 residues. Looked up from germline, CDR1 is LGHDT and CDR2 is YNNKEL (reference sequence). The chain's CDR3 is CASSQVVGHAFF. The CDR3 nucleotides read TGTGCCAGCAGCCAAGTGGTCGGACATGCTTTCTTT.

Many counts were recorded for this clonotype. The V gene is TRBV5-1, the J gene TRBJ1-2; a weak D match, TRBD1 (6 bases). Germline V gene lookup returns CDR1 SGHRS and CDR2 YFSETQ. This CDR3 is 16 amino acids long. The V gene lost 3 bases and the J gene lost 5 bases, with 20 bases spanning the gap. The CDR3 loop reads CASSSQGTHLVYGYTF. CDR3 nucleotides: TGCGCCAGCAGCTCCCAGGGGACCCACTTGGTTTATGGCTACACCTTC.

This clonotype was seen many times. CDR3 DNA: TGTGCCAGCAGCGTAGTTGGGGGAGCGAACACTGAAGCTTTCTTT. Protein product: CASSVVGGANTEAFF. The chain is built from TRBV9 and TRBJ1-1; D possibly corresponds to TRBD1 (5 bases). Germline V lookup: CDR1 SGDLS, CDR2 YYNGEE. The CDR3 runs 15 residues. V gave up 0 bases and J gave up 1 base, with 10 bases separating them.

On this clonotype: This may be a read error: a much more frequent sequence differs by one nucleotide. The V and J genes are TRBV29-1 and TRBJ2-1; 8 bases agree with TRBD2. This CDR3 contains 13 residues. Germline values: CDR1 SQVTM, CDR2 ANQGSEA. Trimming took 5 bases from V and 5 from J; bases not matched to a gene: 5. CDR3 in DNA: TGCAGCGTTTCAGTACTAGCGGACAATGAGCAGTTCTTC. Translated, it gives CSVSVLADNEQFF.

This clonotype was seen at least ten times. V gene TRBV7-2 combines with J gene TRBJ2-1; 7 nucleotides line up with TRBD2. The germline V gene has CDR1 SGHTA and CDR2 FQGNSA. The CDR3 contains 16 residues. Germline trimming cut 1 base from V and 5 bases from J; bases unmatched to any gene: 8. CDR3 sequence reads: CASSLESASGNNEQFF. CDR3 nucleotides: TGTGCCAGCAGCTTAGAATCGGCTAGCGGCAACAATGAGCAGTTCTTC.

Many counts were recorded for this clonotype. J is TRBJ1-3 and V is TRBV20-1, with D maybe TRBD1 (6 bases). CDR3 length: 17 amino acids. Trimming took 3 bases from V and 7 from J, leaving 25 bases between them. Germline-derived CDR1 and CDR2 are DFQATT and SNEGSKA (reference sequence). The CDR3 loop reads CSASFNRDTTKGNTIYF. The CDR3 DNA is TGCAGTGCTAGCTTTAACCGGGACACCACTAAGGGGAACACCATATATTTT.

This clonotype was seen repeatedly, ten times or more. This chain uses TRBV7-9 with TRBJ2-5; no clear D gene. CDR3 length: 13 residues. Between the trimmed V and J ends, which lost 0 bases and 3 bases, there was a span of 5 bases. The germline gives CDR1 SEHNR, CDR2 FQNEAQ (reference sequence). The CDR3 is CASSLALEETQYF. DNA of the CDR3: TGTGCCAGCAGCTTAGCGCTCGAAGAGACCCAGTACTTC.

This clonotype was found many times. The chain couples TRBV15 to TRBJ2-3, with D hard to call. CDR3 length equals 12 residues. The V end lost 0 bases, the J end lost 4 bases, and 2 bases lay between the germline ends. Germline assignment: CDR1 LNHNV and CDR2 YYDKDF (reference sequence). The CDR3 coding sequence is TGTGCCACCAGCAGAGATTCAGATACGCAGTATTTT. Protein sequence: CATSRDSDTQYF.

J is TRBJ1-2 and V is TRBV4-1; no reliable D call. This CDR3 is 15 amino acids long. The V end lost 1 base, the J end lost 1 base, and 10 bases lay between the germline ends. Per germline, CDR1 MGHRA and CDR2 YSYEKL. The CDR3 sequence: CASSQARASNYGYTF. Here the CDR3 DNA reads TGCGCCAGCAGCCAAGCCCGGGCCAGTAACTATGGCTACACCTTC.

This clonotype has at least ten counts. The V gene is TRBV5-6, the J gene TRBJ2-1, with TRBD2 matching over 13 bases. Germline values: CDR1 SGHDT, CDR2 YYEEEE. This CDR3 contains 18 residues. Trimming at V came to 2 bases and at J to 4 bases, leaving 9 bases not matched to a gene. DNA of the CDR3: TGTGCCAGCAGCTTTCGGACTAGCGGGAGCGATAAGTACAATGAGCAGTTCTTC. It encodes CASSFRTSGSDKYNEQFF.

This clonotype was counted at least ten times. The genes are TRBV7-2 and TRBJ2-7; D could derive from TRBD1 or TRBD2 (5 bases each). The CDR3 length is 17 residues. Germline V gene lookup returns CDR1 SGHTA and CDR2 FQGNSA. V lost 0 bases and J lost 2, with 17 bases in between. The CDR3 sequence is CASSLATLAGTTYEQYF. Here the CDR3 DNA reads TGTGCCAGCAGCTTAGCCACATTGGCAGGGACCACCTACGAGCAGTACTTC.

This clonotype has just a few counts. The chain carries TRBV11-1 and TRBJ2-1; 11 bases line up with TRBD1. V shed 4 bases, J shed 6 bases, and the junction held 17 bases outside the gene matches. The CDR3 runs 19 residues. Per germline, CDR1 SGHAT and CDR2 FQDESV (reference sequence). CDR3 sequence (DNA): TGTGCCAGCAGCTCCCGGACAGGGGGCCGAGTAGCGGGAGTCAATGAGCAGTTCTTC. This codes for CASSSRTGGRVAGVNEQFF.

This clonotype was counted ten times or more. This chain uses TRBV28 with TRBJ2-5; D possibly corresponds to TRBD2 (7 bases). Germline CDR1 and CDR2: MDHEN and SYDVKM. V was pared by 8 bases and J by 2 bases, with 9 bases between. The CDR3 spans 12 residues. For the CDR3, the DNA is TGTGCCAGCGGGAGGGGGCAAGAGACCCAGTACTTC. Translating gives CASGRGQETQYF.

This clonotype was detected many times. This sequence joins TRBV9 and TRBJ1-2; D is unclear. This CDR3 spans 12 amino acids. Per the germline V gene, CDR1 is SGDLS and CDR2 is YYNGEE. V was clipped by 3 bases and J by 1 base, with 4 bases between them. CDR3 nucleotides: TGTGCCAGCAGCGCGGTTAACTATGGCTACACCTTC. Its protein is CASSAVNYGYTF. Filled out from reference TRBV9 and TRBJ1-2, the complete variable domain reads DSGVTQTPKHLITATGQRVTLRCSPRSGDLSVYWYQQSLDQGLQFLIQYYNGEERAKGNILERFSAQQFPDLHSELNLSSLELGDSALYFCASSAVNYGYTFGSGTRLTVV.

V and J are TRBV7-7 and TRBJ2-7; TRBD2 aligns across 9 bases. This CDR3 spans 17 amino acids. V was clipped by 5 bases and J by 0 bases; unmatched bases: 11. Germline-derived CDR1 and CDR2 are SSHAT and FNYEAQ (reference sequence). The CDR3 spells CASSPLPASGDSYEQYF. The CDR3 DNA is TGTGCCAGCAGCCCACTCCCGGCTAGCGGGGACTCCTACGAGCAGTACTTC.

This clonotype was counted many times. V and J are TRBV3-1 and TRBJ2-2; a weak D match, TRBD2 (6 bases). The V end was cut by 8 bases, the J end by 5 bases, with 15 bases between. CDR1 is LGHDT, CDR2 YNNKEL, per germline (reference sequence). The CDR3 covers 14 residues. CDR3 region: CASGVSGLTGELFF. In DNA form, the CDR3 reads TGTGCCAGCGGGGTTAGCGGCTTGACCGGGGAGCTGTTTTTT. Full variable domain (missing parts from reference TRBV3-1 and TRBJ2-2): DTAVSQTPKYLVTQMGNDKSIKCEQNLGHDTMYWYKQDSKKFLKIMFSYNNKELIINETVPNRFSPKSPDKAHLNLHINSLELGDSAVYFCASGVSGLTGELFFGEGSRLTVL.

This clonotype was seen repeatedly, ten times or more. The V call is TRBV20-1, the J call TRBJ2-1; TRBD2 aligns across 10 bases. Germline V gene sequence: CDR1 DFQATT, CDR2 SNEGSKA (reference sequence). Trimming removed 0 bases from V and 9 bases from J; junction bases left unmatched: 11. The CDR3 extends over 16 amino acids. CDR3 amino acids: CSARDLGLASFLEQFF. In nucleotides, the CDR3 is TGCAGTGCTAGAGATTTGGGACTAGCGAGTTTTCTTGAGCAGTTCTTC.

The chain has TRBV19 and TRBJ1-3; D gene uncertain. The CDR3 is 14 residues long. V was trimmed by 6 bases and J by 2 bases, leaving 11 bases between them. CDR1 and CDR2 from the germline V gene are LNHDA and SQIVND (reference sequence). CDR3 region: CASRVSVPGNTIYF. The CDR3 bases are TGTGCCAGTAGAGTTAGCGTCCCTGGAAACACCATATATTTT.

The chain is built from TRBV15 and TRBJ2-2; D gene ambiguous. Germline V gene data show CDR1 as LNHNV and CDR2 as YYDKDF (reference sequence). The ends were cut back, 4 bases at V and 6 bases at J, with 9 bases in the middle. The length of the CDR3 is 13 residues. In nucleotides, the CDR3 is TGTGCCACCAGCACCTTACTCGCCGGGGAGCTGTTTTTT. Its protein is CATSTLLAGELFF.

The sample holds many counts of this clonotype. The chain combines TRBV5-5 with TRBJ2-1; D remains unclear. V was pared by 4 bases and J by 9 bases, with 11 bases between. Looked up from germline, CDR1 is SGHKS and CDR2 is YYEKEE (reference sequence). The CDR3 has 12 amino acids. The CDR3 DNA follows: TGTGCCAGCAGCCCGGCTGGGGTTGAGCAGTTCTTC. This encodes CASSPAGVEQFF.

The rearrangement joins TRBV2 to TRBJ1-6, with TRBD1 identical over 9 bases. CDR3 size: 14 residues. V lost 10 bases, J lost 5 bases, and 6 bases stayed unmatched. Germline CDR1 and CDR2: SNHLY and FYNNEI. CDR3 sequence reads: CAITGGVDNSPLHF. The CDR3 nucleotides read TGTGCCATCACAGGGGGCGTCGATAATTCACCCCTCCACTTT.

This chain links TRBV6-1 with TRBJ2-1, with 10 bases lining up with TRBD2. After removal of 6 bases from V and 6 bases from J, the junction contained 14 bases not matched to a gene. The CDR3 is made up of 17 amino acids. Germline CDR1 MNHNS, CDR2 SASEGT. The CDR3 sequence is CASRELGASGSPNEQFF. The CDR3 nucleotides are TGTGCCAGCAGAGAACTAGGGGCTAGCGGGAGTCCCAATGAGCAGTTCTTC.

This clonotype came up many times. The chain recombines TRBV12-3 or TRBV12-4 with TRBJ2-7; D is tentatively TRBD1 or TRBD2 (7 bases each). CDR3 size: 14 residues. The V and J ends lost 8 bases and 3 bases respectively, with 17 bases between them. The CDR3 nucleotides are TGTGCCAGCGAAGGGGGGGCAGGGGGCTACGAGCAGTACTTC. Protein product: CASEGGAGGYEQYF.

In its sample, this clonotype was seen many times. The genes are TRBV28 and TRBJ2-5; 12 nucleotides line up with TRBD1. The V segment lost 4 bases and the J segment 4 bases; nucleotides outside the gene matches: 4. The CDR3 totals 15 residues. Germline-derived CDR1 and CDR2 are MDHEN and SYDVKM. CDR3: CASSSGQGAAETQYF. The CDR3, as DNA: TGTGCCAGCAGTTCGGGACAGGGGGCTGCAGAGACCCAGTACTTC. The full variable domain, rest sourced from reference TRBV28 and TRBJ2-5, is DVKVTQSSRYLVKRTGEKVFLECVQDMDHENMFWYRQDPGLGLRLIYFSYDVKMKEKGDIPEGYSVSREKKERFSLILESASTNQTSMYLCASSSGQGAAETQYFGPGTRLLVL.

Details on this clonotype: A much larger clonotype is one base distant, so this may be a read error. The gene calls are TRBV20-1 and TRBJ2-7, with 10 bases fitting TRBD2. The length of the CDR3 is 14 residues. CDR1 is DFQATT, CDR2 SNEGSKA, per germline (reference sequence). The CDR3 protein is CSARAGGWISEQYV. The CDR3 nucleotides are TGCAGTGCAAGAGCGGGAGGGTGGATCTCCGAGCAGTACGTC.

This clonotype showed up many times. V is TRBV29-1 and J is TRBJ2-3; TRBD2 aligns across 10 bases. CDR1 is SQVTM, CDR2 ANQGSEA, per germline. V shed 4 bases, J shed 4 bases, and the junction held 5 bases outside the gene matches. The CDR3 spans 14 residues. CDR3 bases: TGCAGCGTTGGGGTTAGCGGGAGGTCAGATACGCAGTATTTT. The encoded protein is CSVGVSGRSDTQYF.

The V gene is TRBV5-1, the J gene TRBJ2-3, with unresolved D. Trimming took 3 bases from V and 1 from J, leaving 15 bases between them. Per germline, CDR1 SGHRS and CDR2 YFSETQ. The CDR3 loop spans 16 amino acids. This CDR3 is CASSSSSRGGTDTQYF. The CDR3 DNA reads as TGCGCCAGCAGCTCCAGCTCTAGAGGCGGCACAGATACGCAGTATTTT. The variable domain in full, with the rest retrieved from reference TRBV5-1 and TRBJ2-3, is KAGVTQTPRYLIKTRGQQVTLSCSPISGHRSVSWYQQTPGQGLQFLFEYFSETQRNKGNFPGRFSGRQFSNSRSEMNVSTLELGDSALYLCASSSSSRGGTDTQYFGPGTRLTVL.

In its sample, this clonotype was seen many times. The CDR3 coding sequence is TGCAGTGAGACCACCGTCCCCTACGAGCAGTACTTC. Its protein product is CSETTVPYEQYF. V and J are TRBV20-1 and TRBJ2-7; no clear D gene. The germline CDR1 and CDR2 sequences are DFQATT and SNEGSKA (reference sequence). This CDR3 is built from 12 residues. V was trimmed by 7 bases and J by 2 bases, leaving 12 bases between them.

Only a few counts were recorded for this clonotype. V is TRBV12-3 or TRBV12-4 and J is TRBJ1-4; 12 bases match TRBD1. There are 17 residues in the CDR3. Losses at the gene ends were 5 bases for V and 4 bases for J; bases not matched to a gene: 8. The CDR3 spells CASSPGDRGPGNEKLFF. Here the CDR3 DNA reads TGTGCCAGCAGTCCGGGGGACAGGGGGCCGGGTAATGAAAAACTGTTTTTT.